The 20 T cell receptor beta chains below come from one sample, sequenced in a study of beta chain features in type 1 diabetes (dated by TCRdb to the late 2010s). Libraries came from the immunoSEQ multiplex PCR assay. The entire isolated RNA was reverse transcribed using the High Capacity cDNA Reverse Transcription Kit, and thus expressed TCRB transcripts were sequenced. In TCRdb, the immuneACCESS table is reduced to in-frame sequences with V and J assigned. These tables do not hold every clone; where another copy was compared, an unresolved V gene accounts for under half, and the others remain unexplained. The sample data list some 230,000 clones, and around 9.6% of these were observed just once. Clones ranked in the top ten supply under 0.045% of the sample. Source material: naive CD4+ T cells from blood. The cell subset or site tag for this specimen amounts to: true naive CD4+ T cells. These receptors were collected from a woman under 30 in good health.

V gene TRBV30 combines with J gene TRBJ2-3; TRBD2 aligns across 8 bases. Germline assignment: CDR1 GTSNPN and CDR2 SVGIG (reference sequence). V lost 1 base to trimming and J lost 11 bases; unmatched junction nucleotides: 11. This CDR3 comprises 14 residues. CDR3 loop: CAWSERAGGGKQYF. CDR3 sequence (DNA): TGTGCCTGGAGTGAGCGGGCGGGAGGCGGTAAGCAGTATTTT. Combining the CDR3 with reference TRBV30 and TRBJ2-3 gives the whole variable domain SQTIHQWPATLVQPVGSPLSLECTVEGTSNPNLYWYRQAAGRGLQLLFYSVGIGQISSEVPQNLSASRPQDRQFILSSKKLLLSDSGFYLCAWSERAGGGKQYFGPGTRLTVL.

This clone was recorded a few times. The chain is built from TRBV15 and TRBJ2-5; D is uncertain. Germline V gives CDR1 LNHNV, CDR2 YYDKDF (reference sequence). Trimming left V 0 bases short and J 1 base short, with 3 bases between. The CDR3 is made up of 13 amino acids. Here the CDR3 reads CATSRDLQETQYF. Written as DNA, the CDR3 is TGTGCCACCAGCAGAGATCTCCAAGAGACCCAGTACTTC.

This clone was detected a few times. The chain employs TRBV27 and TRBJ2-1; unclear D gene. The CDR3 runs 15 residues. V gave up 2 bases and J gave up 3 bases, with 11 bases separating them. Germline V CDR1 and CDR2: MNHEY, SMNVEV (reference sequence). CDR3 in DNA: TGTGCCAGCAGTTTACTAGGCTTGGACTACAATGAGCAGTTCTTC. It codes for CASSLLGLDYNEQFF.

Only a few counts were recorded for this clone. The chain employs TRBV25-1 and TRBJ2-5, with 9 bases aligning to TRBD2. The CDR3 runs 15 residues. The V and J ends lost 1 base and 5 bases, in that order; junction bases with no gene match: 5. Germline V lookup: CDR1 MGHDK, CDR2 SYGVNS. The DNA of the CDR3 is TGTGCCAGCAGTGAATCGCTAGCGGGACGGGAGACCCAGTACTTC. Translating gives CASSESLAGRETQYF.

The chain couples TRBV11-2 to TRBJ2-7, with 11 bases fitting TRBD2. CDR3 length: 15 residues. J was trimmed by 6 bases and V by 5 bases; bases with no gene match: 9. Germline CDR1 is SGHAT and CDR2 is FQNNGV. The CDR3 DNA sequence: TGTGCCAGCAGCATTTTAGCGGGGGGGAATCGCGAGCAGTACTTC. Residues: CASSILAGGNREQYF.

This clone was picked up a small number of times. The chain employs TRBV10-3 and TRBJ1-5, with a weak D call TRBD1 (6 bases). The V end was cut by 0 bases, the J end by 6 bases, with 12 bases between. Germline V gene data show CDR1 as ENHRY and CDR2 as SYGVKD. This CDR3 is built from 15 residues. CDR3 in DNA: TGTGCCATCAGTGAGTCAAAGGGGGAGCCTCAGCCCCAGCATTTT. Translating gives CAISESKGEPQPQHF.

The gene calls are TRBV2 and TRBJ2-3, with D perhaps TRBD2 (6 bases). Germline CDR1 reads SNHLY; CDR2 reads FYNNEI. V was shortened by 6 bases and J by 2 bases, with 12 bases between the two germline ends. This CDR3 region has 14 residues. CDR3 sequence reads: CASSPWDSTDTQYF. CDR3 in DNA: TGTGCCAGCAGCCCATGGGACTCCACAGATACGCAGTATTTT.

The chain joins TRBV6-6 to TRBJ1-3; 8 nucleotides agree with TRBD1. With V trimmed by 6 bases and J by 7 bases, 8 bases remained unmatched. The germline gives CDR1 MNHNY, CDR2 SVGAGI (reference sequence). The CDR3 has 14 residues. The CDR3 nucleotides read TGTGCCAGCAGGGACAGGGACCGCCGGAACACCATATATTTT. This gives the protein CASRDRDRRNTIYF.

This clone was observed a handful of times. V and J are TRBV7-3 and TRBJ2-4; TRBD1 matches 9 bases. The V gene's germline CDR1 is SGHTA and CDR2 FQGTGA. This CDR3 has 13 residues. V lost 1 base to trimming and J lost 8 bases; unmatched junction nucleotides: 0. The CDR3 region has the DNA TGTGCCAGCAGCTTAAGGGACAGGGACATTCAGTACTTC. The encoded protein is CASSLRDRDIQYF.

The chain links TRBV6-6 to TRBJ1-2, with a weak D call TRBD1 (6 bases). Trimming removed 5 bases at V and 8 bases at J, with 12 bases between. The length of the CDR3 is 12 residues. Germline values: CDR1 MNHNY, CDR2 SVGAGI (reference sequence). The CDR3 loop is CASSINREGYTF. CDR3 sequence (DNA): TGTGCCAGCAGTATTAACAGGGAGGGCTACACCTTC.

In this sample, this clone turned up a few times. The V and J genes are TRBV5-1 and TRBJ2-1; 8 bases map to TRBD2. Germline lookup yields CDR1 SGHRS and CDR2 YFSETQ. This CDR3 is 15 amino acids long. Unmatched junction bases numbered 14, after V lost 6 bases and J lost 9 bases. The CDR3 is CASTPMTGGPSEQFF. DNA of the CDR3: TGCGCCAGCACTCCGATGACGGGAGGGCCGAGTGAGCAGTTCTTC.

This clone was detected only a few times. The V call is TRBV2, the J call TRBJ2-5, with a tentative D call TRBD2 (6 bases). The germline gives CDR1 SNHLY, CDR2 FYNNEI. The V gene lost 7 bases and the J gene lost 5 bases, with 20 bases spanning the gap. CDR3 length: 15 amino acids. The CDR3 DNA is TGTGCCAGCAAGTTAGCTAGCGCGATCGGGGAGACCCAGTACTTC. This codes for CASKLASAIGETQYF.

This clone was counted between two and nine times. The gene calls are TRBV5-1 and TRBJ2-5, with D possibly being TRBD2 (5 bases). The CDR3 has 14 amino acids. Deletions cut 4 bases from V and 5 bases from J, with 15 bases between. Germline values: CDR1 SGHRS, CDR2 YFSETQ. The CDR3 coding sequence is TGCGCCAGCAGCCTTGGACCCGGGGAGGAGACCCAGTACTTC. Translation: CASSLGPGEETQYF.

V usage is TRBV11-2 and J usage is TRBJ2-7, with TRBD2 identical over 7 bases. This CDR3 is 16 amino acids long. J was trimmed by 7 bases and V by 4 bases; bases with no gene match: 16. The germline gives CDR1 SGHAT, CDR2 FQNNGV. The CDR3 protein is CASSYPTGGPLGEQYF. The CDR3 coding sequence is TGTGCCAGCAGCTACCCCACGGGAGGTCCGTTGGGGGAGCAGTACTTC. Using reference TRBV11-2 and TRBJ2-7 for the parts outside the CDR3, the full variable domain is EAGVAQSPRYKIIEKRQSVAFWCNPISGHATLYWYQQILGQGPKLLIQFQNNGVVDDSQLPKDRFSAERLKGVDSTLKIQPAKLEDSAVYLCASSYPTGGPLGEQYFGPGTRLTVT.

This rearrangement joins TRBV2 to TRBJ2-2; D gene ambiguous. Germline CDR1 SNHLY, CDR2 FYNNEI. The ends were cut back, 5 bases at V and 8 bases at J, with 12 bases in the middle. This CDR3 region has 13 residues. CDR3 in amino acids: CASSSQDAGELFF. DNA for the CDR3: TGTGCCAGCAGTTCCCAGGATGCTGGGGAGCTGTTTTTT.

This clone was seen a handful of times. This CDR3 reads CASSFPSEYNEQFF. The CDR3 DNA reads TGCGCCAGCAGCTTCCCTAGCGAGTACAATGAGCAGTTCTTC. This chain uses TRBV5-1 with TRBJ2-1; D is perhaps TRBD2 (6 bases). This CDR3 is 14 amino acids long. Germline V gives CDR1 SGHRS, CDR2 YFSETQ. The V gene lost 2 bases and the J gene lost 4 bases, with 10 bases spanning the gap. Using reference TRBV5-1 and TRBJ2-1 for the parts outside the CDR3, the full variable domain is KAGVTQTPRYLIKTRGQQVTLSCSPISGHRSVSWYQQTPGQGLQFLFEYFSETQRNKGNFPGRFSGRQFSNSRSEMNVSTLELGDSALYLCASSFPSEYNEQFFGPGTRLTVL.

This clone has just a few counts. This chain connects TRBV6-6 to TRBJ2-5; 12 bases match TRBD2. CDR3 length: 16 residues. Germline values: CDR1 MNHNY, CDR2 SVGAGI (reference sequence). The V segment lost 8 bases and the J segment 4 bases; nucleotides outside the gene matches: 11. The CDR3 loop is CASLTSGGLGGETQYF. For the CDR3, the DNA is TGTGCCAGCTTGACTAGCGGGGGCCTGGGGGGAGAGACCCAGTACTTC.

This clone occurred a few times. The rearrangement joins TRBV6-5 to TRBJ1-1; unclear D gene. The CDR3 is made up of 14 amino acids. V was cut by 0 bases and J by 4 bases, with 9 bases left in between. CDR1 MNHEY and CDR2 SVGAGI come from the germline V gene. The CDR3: CASSYSARGTEAFF. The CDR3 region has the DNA TGTGCCAGCAGTTACTCAGCACGGGGCACTGAAGCTTTCTTT.

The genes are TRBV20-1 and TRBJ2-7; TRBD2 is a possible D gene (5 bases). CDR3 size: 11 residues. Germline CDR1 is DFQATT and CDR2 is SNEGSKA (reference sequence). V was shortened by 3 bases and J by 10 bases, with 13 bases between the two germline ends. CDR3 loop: CSARGPGSQYF. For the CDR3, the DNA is TGCAGTGCTAGGGGTCCGGGGTCCCAGTACTTC.

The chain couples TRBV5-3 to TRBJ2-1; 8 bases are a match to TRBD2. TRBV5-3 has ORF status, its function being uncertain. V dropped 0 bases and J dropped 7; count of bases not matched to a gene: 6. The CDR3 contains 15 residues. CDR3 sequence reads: CARSLVSGMGNEQFF. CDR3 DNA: TGTGCCAGAAGCTTGGTTAGCGGGATGGGGAATGAGCAGTTCTTC.